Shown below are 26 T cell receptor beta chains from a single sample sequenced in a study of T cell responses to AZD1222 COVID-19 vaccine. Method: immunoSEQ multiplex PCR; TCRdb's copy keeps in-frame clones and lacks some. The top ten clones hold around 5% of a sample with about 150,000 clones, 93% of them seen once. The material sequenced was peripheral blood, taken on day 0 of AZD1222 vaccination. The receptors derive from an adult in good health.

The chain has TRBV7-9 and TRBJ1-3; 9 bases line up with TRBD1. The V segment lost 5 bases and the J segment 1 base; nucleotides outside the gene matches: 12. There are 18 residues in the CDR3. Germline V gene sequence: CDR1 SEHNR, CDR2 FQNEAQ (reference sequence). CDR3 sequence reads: CASSVWATGGVSGNTIYF. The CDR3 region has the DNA TGTGCCAGCAGCGTATGGGCGACAGGGGGTGTTTCTGGAAACACCATATATTTT. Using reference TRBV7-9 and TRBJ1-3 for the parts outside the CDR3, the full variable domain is DTGVSQNPRHKITKRGQNVTFRCDPISEHNRLYWYRQTLGQGPEFLTYFQNEAQLEKSRLLSDRFSAERPKGSFSTLEIQRTEQGDSAMYLCASSVWATGGVSGNTIYFGEGSWLTVV.

The CDR3 DNA reads TGTGCCAGCAGTTTAGAAGGAGGTCCTAACTATGGCTACACCTTC. Residues: CASSLEGGPNYGYTF. The V gene is TRBV27, the J gene TRBJ1-2, with no clear D. This CDR3 is 15 amino acids long. Trimming took off 2 bases at V and 0 bases at J, with 10 bases between the two ends. The germline V gene encodes CDR1 MNHEY and CDR2 SMNVEV (reference sequence).

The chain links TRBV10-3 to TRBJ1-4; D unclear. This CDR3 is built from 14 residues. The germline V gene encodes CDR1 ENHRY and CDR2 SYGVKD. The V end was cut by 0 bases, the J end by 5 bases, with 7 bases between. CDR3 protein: CAISESSVNEKLFF. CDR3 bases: TGTGCCATCAGTGAGTCGTCGGTAAATGAAAAACTGTTTTTT.

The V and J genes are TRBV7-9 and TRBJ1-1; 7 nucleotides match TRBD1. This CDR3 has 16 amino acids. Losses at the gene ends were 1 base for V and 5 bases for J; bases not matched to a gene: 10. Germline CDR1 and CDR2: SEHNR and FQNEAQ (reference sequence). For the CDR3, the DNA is TGTGCCAGCAGCTTAGAAGGCCCAGGGGGAGAAACTGAAGCTTTCTTT. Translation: CASSLEGPGGETEAFF. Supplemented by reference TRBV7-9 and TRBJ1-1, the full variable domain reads DTGVSQNPRHKITKRGQNVTFRCDPISEHNRLYWYRQTLGQGPEFLTYFQNEAQLEKSRLLSDRFSAERPKGSFSTLEIQRTEQGDSAMYLCASSLEGPGGETEAFFGQGTRLTVV.

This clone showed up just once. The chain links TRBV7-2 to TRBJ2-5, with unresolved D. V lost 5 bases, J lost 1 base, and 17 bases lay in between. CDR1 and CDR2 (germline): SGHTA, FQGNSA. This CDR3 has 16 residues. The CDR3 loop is CASSPSHSLRQETQYF. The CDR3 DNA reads TGTGCCAGCAGCCCCTCACATAGCCTGCGCCAAGAGACCCAGTACTTC.

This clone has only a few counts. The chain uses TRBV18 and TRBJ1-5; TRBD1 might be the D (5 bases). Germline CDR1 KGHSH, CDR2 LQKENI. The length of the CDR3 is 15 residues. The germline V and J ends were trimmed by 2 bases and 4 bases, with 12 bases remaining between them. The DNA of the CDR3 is TGTGCCAGCTCACCAATGGGTCCAGGGAATCAGCCCCAGCATTTT. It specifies CASSPMGPGNQPQHF.

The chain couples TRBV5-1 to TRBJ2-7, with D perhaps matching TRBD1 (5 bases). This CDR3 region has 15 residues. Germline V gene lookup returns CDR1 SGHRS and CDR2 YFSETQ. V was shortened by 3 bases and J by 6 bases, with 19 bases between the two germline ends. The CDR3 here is CASSSQVGLSLEQYF. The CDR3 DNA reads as TGCGCCAGCAGCTCGCAGGTGGGGCTCTCCCTCGAGCAGTACTTC. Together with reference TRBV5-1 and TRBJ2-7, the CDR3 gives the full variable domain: KAGVTQTPRYLIKTRGQQVTLSCSPISGHRSVSWYQQTPGQGLQFLFEYFSETQRNKGNFPGRFSGRQFSNSRSEMNVSTLELGDSALYLCASSSQVGLSLEQYFGPGTRLTVT.

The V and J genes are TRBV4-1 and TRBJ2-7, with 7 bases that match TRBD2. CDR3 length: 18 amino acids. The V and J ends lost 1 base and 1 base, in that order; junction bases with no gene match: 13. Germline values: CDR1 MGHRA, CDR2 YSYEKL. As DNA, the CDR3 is TGCGCCAGCAGCCAAGCGGGTATTAGCGCGGGAGCATCCTACGAGCAGTACTTC. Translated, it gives CASSQAGISAGASYEQYF.

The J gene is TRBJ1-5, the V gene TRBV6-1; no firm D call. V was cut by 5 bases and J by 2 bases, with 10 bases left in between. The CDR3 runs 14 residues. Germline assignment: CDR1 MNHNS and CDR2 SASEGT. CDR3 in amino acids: CASSSPPGNQPQHF. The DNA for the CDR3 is TGTGCCAGCAGTTCCCCCCCAGGCAATCAGCCCCAGCATTTT.

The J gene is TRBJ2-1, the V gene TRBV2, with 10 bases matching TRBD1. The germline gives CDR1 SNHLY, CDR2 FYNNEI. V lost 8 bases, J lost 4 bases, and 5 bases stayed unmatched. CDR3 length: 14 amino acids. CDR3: CASGQGGLYNEQFF. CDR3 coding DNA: TGTGCCAGCGGACAGGGGGGGCTTTACAATGAGCAGTTCTTC. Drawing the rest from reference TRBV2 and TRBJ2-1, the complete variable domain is EPEVTQTPSHQVTQMGQEVILRCVPISNHLYFYWYRQILGQKVEFLVSFYNNEISEKSEIFDDQFSVERPDGSNFTLKIRSTKLEDSAMYFCASGQGGLYNEQFFGPGTRLTVL.

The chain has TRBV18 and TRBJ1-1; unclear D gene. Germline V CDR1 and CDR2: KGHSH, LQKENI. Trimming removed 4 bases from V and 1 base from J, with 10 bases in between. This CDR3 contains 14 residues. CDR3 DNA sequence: TGTGCCAGCTCACTTTTCCCAGCGAACACTGAAGCTTTCTTT. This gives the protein CASSLFPANTEAFF.

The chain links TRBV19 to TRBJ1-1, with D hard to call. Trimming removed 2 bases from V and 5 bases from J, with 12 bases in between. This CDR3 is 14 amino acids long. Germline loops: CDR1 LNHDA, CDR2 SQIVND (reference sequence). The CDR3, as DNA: TGTGCCAGTAGTATATCTCCCCGGGGTACTGAAGCTTTCTTT. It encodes CASSISPRGTEAFF.

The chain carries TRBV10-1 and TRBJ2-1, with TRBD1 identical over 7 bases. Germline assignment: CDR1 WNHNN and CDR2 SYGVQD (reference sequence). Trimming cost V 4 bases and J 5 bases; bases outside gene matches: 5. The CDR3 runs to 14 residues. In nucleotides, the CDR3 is TGCGCCAGCAGTGCGGGACAGCCAGACAATGAGCAGTTCTTC. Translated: CASSAGQPDNEQFF.

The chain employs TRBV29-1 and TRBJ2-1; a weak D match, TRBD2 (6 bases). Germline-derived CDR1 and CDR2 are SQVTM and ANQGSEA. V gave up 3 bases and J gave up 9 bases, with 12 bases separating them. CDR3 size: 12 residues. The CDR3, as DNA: TGCAGCGTTGAGCAGACGGAGGGTGAGCAGTTCTTC. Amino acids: CSVEQTEGEQFF.

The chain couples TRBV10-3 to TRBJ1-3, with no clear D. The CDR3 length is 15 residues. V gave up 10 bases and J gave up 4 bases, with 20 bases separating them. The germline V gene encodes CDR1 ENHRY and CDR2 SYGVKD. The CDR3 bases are TGTGCCACCTCAATCCGGGAGCGGGGAGGAAACACCATATATTTT. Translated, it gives CATSIRERGGNTIYF.

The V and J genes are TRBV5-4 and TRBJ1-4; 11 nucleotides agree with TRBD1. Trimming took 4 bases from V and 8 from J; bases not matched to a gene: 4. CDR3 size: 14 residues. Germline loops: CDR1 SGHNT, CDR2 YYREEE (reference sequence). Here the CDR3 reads CASSTGTGGEKLFF. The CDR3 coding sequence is TGTGCCAGCAGCACCGGGACAGGGGGAGAAAAACTGTTTTTT.

CDR3 in amino acids: CASSPRLAGETSTDTQYF. Written as DNA, the CDR3 is TGTGCCAGCAGCCCTCGACTAGCGGGAGAAACTAGCACAGATACGCAGTATTTT. The chain is built from TRBV5-4 and TRBJ2-3; 12 bases are a match to TRBD2. V lost 4 bases to trimming and J lost 0 bases; unmatched junction nucleotides: 9. The CDR3 loop spans 18 amino acids. Germline V gene sequence: CDR1 SGHNT, CDR2 YYREEE (reference sequence). The entire variable domain, with the rest obtained from reference TRBV5-4 and TRBJ2-3, is as follows: ETGVTQSPTHLIKTRGQQVTLRCSSQSGHNTVSWYQQALGQGPQFIFQYYREEENGRGNFPPRFSGLQFPNYSSELNVNALELDDSALYLCASSPRLAGETSTDTQYFGPGTRLTVL.

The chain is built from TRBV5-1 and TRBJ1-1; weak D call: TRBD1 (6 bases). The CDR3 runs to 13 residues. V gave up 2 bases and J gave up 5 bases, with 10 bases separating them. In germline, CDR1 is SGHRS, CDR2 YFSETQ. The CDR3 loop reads CASSLSGETEAFF. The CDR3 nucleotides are TGCGCCAGCAGCTTATCAGGGGAGACTGAAGCTTTCTTT.

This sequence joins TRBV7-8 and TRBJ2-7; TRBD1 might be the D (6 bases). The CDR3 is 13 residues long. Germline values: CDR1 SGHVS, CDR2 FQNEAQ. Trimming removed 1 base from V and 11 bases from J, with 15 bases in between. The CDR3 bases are TGTGCCAGCAGCTTAGGAATTTGGGCAGGGGAGTACTTC. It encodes CASSLGIWAGEYF.

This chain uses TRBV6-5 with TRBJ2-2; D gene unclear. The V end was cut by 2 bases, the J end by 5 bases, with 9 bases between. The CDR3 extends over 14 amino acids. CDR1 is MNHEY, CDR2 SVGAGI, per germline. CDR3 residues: CASSYRVKTGELFF. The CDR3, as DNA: TGTGCCAGCAGTTACCGGGTGAAGACCGGGGAGCTGTTTTTT.

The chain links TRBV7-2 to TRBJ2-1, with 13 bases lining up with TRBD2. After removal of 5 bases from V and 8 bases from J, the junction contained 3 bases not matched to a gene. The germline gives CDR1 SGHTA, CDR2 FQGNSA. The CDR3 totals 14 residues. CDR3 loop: CASSRTSGSYEQFF. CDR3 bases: TGTGCCAGCAGCCGGACTAGCGGGAGTTATGAGCAGTTCTTC.

The CDR3 here is CASQGALAKNIQYF. CDR3 nucleotide sequence: TGTGCCAGCCAGGGGGCACTAGCCAAAAACATTCAGTACTTC. The chain uses TRBV28 and TRBJ2-4; 8 bases match TRBD1. The junction had 3 bases not matched to a gene; V was cut back by 8 bases and J by 0 bases. The CDR3 covers 14 residues. Germline CDR1 and CDR2: MDHEN and SYDVKM.

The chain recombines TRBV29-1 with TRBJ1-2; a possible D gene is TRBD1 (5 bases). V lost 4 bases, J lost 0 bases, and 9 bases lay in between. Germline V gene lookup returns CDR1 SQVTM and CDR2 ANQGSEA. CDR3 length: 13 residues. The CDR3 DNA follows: TGCAGCGTTGTGGGGGAGACTAACTATGGCTACACCTTC. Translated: CSVVGETNYGYTF.

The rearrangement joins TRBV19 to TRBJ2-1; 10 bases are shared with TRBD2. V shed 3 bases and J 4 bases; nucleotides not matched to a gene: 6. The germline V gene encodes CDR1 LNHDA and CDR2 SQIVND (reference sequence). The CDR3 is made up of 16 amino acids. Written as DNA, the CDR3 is TGTGCCAGTAGTATCCGTCTAGCGGGAGATTACAATGAGCAGTTCTTC. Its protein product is CASSIRLAGDYNEQFF.

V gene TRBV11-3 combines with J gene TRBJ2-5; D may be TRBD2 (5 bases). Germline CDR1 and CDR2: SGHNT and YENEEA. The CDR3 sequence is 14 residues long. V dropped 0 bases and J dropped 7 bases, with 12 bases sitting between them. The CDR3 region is CASSLDAAAGTQYF. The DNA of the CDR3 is TGTGCCAGCAGCTTAGATGCAGCCGCGGGGACCCAGTACTTC.

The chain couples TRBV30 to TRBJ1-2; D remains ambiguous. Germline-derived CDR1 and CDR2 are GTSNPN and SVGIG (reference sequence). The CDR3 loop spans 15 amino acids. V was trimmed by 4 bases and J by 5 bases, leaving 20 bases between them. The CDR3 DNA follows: TGTGCCTGGAAATCCCAAATCAGCCCCCTTTATGGCTACACCTTC. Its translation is CAWKSQISPLYGYTF.